Below, 26 T cell receptor beta chains from the same sample are listed, as sequenced in a study of T cell responses to AZD1222 COVID-19 vaccine. The data were produced by immunoSEQ multiplex PCR, yet TCRdb's version contains in-frame clones alone and is incomplete. This table has about 64,000 clones, 80% to 95% appearing once. The sequencing used peripheral blood, collected 28 days after the second dose of the MenACWY control vaccine. The receptor set was obtained from an adult who received the MenACWY meningococcal vaccine as a control.

This clone was detected only once. The chain links TRBV9 to TRBJ2-3; D uncertain. The CDR3 spans 16 residues. Trimming took 4 bases from V and 0 from J, leaving 15 bases between them. From germline, CDR1 is SGDLS and CDR2 YYNGEE. The CDR3 reads CASSRLGSGSTDTQYF. The DNA for the CDR3 is TGTGCCAGCAGCCGCCTGGGCTCTGGGAGCACAGATACGCAGTATTTT.

J is TRBJ2-3 and V is TRBV5-1; TRBD2 is a possible D gene (6 bases). The ends were cut back, 4 bases at V and 4 bases at J, with 16 bases in the middle. Per the germline V gene, CDR1 is SGHRS and CDR2 is YFSETQ. The length of the CDR3 is 15 residues. The CDR3 sequence: CASSIGTPGADTQYF. CDR3 in DNA: TGCGCCAGCAGCATCGGGACTCCGGGGGCAGATACGCAGTATTTT. Drawing the rest from reference TRBV5-1 and TRBJ2-3, the complete variable domain is KAGVTQTPRYLIKTRGQQVTLSCSPISGHRSVSWYQQTPGQGLQFLFEYFSETQRNKGNFPGRFSGRQFSNSRSEMNVSTLELGDSALYLCASSIGTPGADTQYFGPGTRLTVL.

In nucleotides, the CDR3 is TGTGCCAGCAGGACTCTAGCGGGGGATACGCAGTATTTT. Its translation: CASRTLAGDTQYF. This chain links TRBV3-1 (or the pseudogene TRBV3-2) with TRBJ2-3, with 9 bases matching TRBD2. This CDR3 has 13 amino acids. Germline CDR1 and CDR2: LGHDT and YNNKEL (reference sequence). Trimming took 6 bases from V and 6 from J; bases not matched to a gene: 4.

This chain uses TRBV7-9 with TRBJ1-4, with D hard to call. Germline V lookup: CDR1 SEHNR, CDR2 FQNEAQ (reference sequence). Trimming left V 4 bases short and J 0 bases short, with 12 bases between. CDR3 length equals 16 residues. The CDR3 nucleotides are TGTGCCAGCAGCTCATACTCAGCGGCAACTAATGAAAAACTGTTTTTT. Translating gives CASSSYSAATNEKLFF.

This rearrangement joins TRBV7-2 to TRBJ2-1, with 7 bases matching TRBD2. With 5 bases clipped from V and 3 bases from J, the junction kept 1 base outside the gene matches. Germline values: CDR1 SGHTA, CDR2 FQGNSA. This CDR3 is 13 amino acids long. The CDR3 DNA sequence: TGTGCCAGCAGCGGGGACTACTACAATGAGCAGTTCTTC. This gives the protein CASSGDYYNEQFF.

The chain combines TRBV28 with TRBJ2-4; TRBD2 might be the D (5 bases). The CDR3 is 18 amino acids. The germline gives CDR1 MDHEN, CDR2 SYDVKM. The germline V and J ends were trimmed by 5 bases and 0 bases, with 20 bases remaining between them. The CDR3 nucleotides read TGTGCCAGCAGTCCTCAAAAAGGGCCCCGGGGAGCCAAAAACATTCAGTACTTC. It yields the protein CASSPQKGPRGAKNIQYF.

In the case of this clone: Other DNA variants within this sample encode the same CDR3. This chain links TRBV12-3 or TRBV12-4 with TRBJ2-7, with D perhaps TRBD2 (5 bases). Between the trimmed V and J ends, which lost 3 bases and 3 bases, there was a span of 6 bases. The CDR3 loop spans 12 amino acids. The DNA for the CDR3 is TGTGCCAGCAGTTTTCGGGGCTACGAGCAGTACTTC. It translates to CASSFRGYEQYF.

This clone was recorded a few times. The V call is TRBV14, the J call TRBJ1-1; D not resolved. This CDR3 is built from 13 residues. Germline lookup yields CDR1 SGHDN and CDR2 FVKESK. V was shortened by 8 bases and J by 1 base, with 11 bases between the two germline ends. The CDR3 DNA reads TGTGCCAGCCAACAGTACCAGAACACTGAAGCTTTCTTT. It translates to CASQQYQNTEAFF.

A single count supports this clone. The V and J genes are TRBV7-9 and TRBJ1-2, with TRBD1 matching over 10 bases. The CDR3 totals 15 residues. J lost 4 bases, V lost 1 base, and 3 bases had no gene match. CDR1 is SEHNR and CDR2 is FQNEAQ in the germline V gene (reference sequence). The DNA of the CDR3 is TGTGCCAGCAGCTTAGGGGGACAGGGGACCTATGGCTACACCTTC. Translating gives CASSLGGQGTYGYTF.

The chain carries TRBV27 and TRBJ2-3; D remains unclear. CDR1 is MNHEY and CDR2 is SMNVEV in the germline V gene (reference sequence). Trimming pared 5 bases from V and 1 base from J, leaving 10 bases between. The CDR3 consists of 14 residues. The CDR3 bases are TGTGCCAGCAGTATCCTCGATCGCACAGATACGCAGTATTTT. This translates into CASSILDRTDTQYF.

V is TRBV5-6 and J is TRBJ2-7, with 7 bases matching TRBD2. The V and J ends lost 6 bases and 2 bases, in that order; junction bases with no gene match: 8. The CDR3 has 14 amino acids. Germline CDR1 and CDR2: SGHDT and YYEEEE. CDR3 protein: CASKIEGTTYEQYF. In nucleotides, the CDR3 is TGTGCCAGCAAAATTGAGGGGACTACCTACGAGCAGTACTTC.

The rearrangement links TRBV5-1 to TRBJ1-3; D possibly corresponds to TRBD1 (6 bases). Trimming removed 8 bases from V and 2 bases from J, with 17 bases in between. The CDR3 has 15 amino acids. Germline-derived CDR1 and CDR2 are SGHRS and YFSETQ. The CDR3 region is CASRPGAWTGNTIYF. The DNA of the CDR3 is TGCGCCAGTAGACCAGGGGCCTGGACTGGAAACACCATATATTTT.

The V and J genes are TRBV30 and TRBJ1-1; TRBD1 is a possible D gene (6 bases). Per germline, CDR1 GTSNPN and CDR2 SVGIG (reference sequence). CDR3 size: 13 residues. Trimming took 5 bases from V and 2 from J, leaving 12 bases between them. The DNA for the CDR3 is TGTGCCTGGGACAGGACAGACAACACTGAAGCTTTCTTT. Encoded protein: CAWDRTDNTEAFF.

This sequence joins TRBV29-1 and TRBJ2-3; 12 nucleotides match TRBD1. J gave up 4 bases and V 3 bases, and 8 bases lay outside the gene matches. Germline values: CDR1 SQVTM, CDR2 ANQGSEA. The CDR3 runs 16 residues. CDR3 sequence reads: CSVERLGTGGADTQYF. In DNA form, the CDR3 reads TGCAGCGTTGAGAGGCTTGGGACAGGGGGCGCAGATACGCAGTATTTT.

This clone appeared a single time. This chain links TRBV18 with TRBJ1-6; D might be TRBD1 (5 bases). From germline, CDR1 is KGHSH and CDR2 LQKENI. V dropped 4 bases and J dropped 9 bases, with 13 bases sitting between them. This CDR3 comprises 14 residues. The CDR3 protein is CASSLDGGVSPLHF. The DNA of the CDR3 is TGTGCCAGCTCACTTGACGGGGGAGTTTCACCCCTCCACTTT. Supplemented by reference TRBV18 and TRBJ1-6, the full variable domain reads NAGVMQNPRHLVRRRGQEARLRCSPMKGHSHVYWYRQLPEEGLKFMVYLQKENIIDESGMPKERFSAEFPKEGPSILRIQQVVRGDSAAYFCASSLDGGVSPLHFGNGTRLTVT.

The rearrangement links TRBV11-2 to TRBJ2-1, with TRBD2 identical over 10 bases. Per germline, CDR1 SGHAT and CDR2 FQNNGV. After removal of 5 bases from V and 7 bases from J, the junction contained 5 bases not matched to a gene. The CDR3 has 14 residues. The DNA for the CDR3 is TGTGCCAGCAGCCCTAGCGGGGGTAGGAATGAGCAGTTCTTC. It translates to CASSPSGGRNEQFF.

This clone appeared a few times. The chain couples TRBV20-1 to TRBJ1-2, with a weak D call TRBD1 (5 bases). Germline CDR1 is DFQATT and CDR2 is SNEGSKA (reference sequence). The CDR3 loop spans 15 amino acids. V was clipped by 3 bases and J by 2 bases, with 16 bases between them. CDR3 in amino acids: CSASDAGQANYGYTF. CDR3 sequence (DNA): TGCAGTGCTAGTGATGCGGGGCAGGCCAACTATGGCTACACCTTC.

The rearrangement joins TRBV6-4 to TRBJ2-2; D not resolved. This CDR3 contains 14 residues. Germline V CDR1 and CDR2: MRHNA, SNTAGT. Trimming shortened V by 5 bases and J by 5 bases, and 12 bases separated the two germline ends. In DNA, the CDR3 is TGTGCCAGCAGTCCGAATTTCGGGACCGGGGAGCTGTTTTTT. Protein sequence: CASSPNFGTGELFF.

The count of this clone is one. The chain employs TRBV28 and TRBJ2-5; a possible D gene is TRBD1 (6 bases). CDR1 and CDR2 (germline): MDHEN, SYDVKM. V was trimmed by 5 bases and J by 1 base, leaving 11 bases between them. The CDR3 consists of 14 residues. CDR3 sequence: CASSADRSQETQYF. CDR3 nucleotides: TGTGCCAGCAGTGCCGACAGGAGCCAAGAGACCCAGTACTTC.

The chain uses TRBV7-2 and TRBJ1-5, with D perhaps TRBD1 (6 bases). Trimming shortened V by 5 bases and J by 7 bases, and 18 bases separated the two germline ends. Germline loops: CDR1 SGHTA, CDR2 FQGNSA. The CDR3 extends over 15 amino acids. The CDR3 loop reads CASSPRGGGRQPQHF. CDR3 nucleotide sequence: TGTGCCAGCAGCCCCCGAGGGGGGGGCAGGCAGCCCCAGCATTTT.

V gene TRBV6-5 combines with J gene TRBJ1-1, with TRBD1 matching over 8 bases. After removal of 7 bases from V and 5 bases from J, the junction contained 6 bases not matched to a gene. This CDR3 is 13 amino acids long. Germline CDR1 is MNHEY and CDR2 is SVGAGI. Written as DNA, the CDR3 is TGTGCCAGCACGCAGGGGGCAAAAACTGAAGCTTTCTTT. Residues: CASTQGAKTEAFF.

The chain combines TRBV28 with TRBJ2-7; no definite D call. The CDR3 spans 15 residues. V gave up 3 bases and J gave up 8 bases, with 20 bases separating them. Per the germline V gene, CDR1 is MDHEN and CDR2 is SYDVKM. The chain's CDR3 is CASSFPSLRESQQYF. The CDR3 DNA reads as TGTGCCAGCAGTTTCCCGAGCCTTAGAGAGTCGCAGCAGTACTTC.

The rearrangement links TRBV28 to TRBJ2-2; TRBD2 matches 7 bases. V was clipped by 2 bases and J by 6 bases; unmatched bases: 9. Germline V gene sequence: CDR1 MDHEN, CDR2 SYDVKM. CDR3 size: 16 residues. CDR3 residues: CASSLTPSGGAGELFF. The CDR3 region has the DNA TGTGCCAGCAGTTTAACTCCTAGCGGAGGGGCCGGGGAGCTGTTTTTT.

The sample holds one count of this clone. The rearrangement uses TRBV30 and TRBJ2-3, with D unclear. Trimming cost V 0 bases and J 0 bases, with 10 bases left between them. The CDR3 loop spans 15 amino acids. The germline CDR1 and CDR2 sequences are GTSNPN and SVGIG (reference sequence). The CDR3 nucleotides read TGTGCCTGGAGTGTTCTCGGTTCTAGCACAGATACGCAGTATTTT. Its protein product is CAWSVLGSSTDTQYF.

V and J are TRBV27 and TRBJ2-7, with TRBD2 matching 9 bases. Germline trimming cut 0 bases from V and 2 bases from J; bases unmatched to any gene: 5. CDR3 length equals 16 residues. Per germline, CDR1 MNHEY and CDR2 SMNVEV (reference sequence). The CDR3 nucleotides are TGTGCCAGCAGTTTATCTCTAGCGGGAACCACCTACGAGCAGTACTTC. It specifies CASSLSLAGTTYEQYF.

The V gene is TRBV14, the J gene TRBJ1-5, with D perhaps TRBD1 (6 bases). CDR1 SGHDN and CDR2 FVKESK come from the germline V gene. This CDR3 is built from 15 residues. V lost 2 bases and J lost 7, with 15 bases in between. Written as DNA, the CDR3 is TGTGCCAGCAGCCAACAGTACAGGGAATTACAGCCCCAGCATTTT. Amino acids: CASSQQYRELQPQHF. Looking up the rest from reference TRBV14 and TRBJ1-5 gives the full variable domain: EAGVTQFPSHSVIEKGQTVTLRCDPISGHDNLYWYRRVMGKEIKFLLHFVKESKQDESGMPNNRFLAERTGGTYSTLKVQPAELEDSGVYFCASSQQYRELQPQHFGDGTRLSIL.